The 15 T cell receptor beta chains below come from one sample, sequenced in a study of beta chain features in type 1 diabetes. TCRB transcripts that were expressed got sequenced, as all of the isolated RNA had been reverse transcribed. Measured with immunoSEQ multiplex PCR; TCRdb has only the in-frame clones, and not every one. The data hold about 160,000 clones, with about 10% observed a single time. These receptors have no identified antigens. Whole-study results and caveats: All four CD4+ subsets from Type 1 diabetes patients carried moderately but significantly shorter TCRB CDR3s.

Source material: central memory CD4+ T cells from blood. The receptor set was obtained from a woman in her twenties or thirties with type 1 diabetes.

This chain joins TRBV29-1 and TRBJ1-2; TRBD1 matches 7 bases. This CDR3 has 14 residues. CDR1 is SQVTM, CDR2 ANQGSEA, per germline. J gave up 8 bases and V 7 bases, and 16 bases lay outside the gene matches. CDR3 protein: CSAAASTGTRGYTF. CDR3 nucleotides: TGCAGCGCTGCCGCTTCGACAGGGACCAGGGGCTACACCTTC.

This chain links TRBV30 with TRBJ2-7; the D gene is possibly TRBD2 (6 bases). V shed 7 bases and J shed 2 bases, with 15 bases lying between them. The CDR3 extends over 13 amino acids. The germline V gene has CDR1 GTSNPN and CDR2 SVGIG (reference sequence). The CDR3 DNA sequence: TGTGCCTACTCCGGGACTCCAACCTACGAGCAGTACTTC. Its translation: CAYSGTPTYEQYF.

A few counts support this clone. The chain employs TRBV27 and TRBJ1-1; TRBD1 matches 7 bases. The germline V gene encodes CDR1 MNHEY and CDR2 SMNVEV (reference sequence). This CDR3 has 13 residues. J lost 12 bases, V lost 5 bases, and 12 bases had no gene match. The chain's CDR3 is CASSTDRARRSFF. CDR3 nucleotide sequence: TGTGCCAGCAGTACTGACAGGGCGAGGAGATCTTTCTTT.

This clone was counted only a few times. V gene TRBV5-1 combines with J gene TRBJ2-5; D possibly corresponds to TRBD2 (7 bases). CDR1 is SGHRS and CDR2 is YFSETQ in the germline V gene. This CDR3 region has 13 residues. Trimming removed 3 bases from V and 5 bases from J, with 11 bases in between. CDR3 DNA sequence: TGCGCCAGCAGCTGGACAGCGGGGGAGACCCAGTACTTC. It specifies CASSWTAGETQYF.

This clone was seen more than once but under ten times. This sequence joins TRBV5-1 and TRBJ1-1, with D tentatively TRBD1 (5 bases). The CDR3 is made up of 14 amino acids. CDR1 and CDR2 (germline): SGHRS, YFSETQ. Trimming left V 4 bases short and J 1 base short, with 11 bases between. This CDR3 reads CASSQGTENTEAFF. CDR3 DNA sequence: TGCGCCAGCAGCCAAGGGACTGAGAACACTGAAGCTTTCTTT.

The chain carries TRBV6-1 and TRBJ1-5, with a possible D match to TRBD1 (6 bases). Trimming took off 5 bases at V and 1 base at J, with 12 bases between the two ends. The V gene's germline CDR1 is MNHNS and CDR2 SASEGT. The CDR3 consists of 15 residues. CDR3 in amino acids: CASSRQGQSNQPQHF. The CDR3 DNA reads as TGTGCCAGCAGTAGGCAGGGGCAGAGCAATCAGCCCCAGCATTTT.

This sequence joins TRBV29-1 and TRBJ1-3; D not resolved. The CDR3 length is 13 residues. Germline CDR1 SQVTM, CDR2 ANQGSEA. Trimming took off 2 bases at V and 3 bases at J, with 8 bases between the two ends. The DNA of the CDR3 is TGCAGCGTTGAATCCCAGGATGGAAACACCATATATTTT. As protein: CSVESQDGNTIYF.

This clone has just a few counts. The chain carries TRBV2 and TRBJ2-3; 9 positions agree with TRBD2. V lost 1 base, J lost 11 bases, and 13 bases stayed unmatched. The CDR3 extends over 16 amino acids. Per the germline V gene, CDR1 is SNHLY and CDR2 is FYNNEI. The chain's CDR3 is CASSEVASGAGARQYF. CDR3 nucleotides: TGTGCCAGCAGTGAAGTGGCTAGCGGGGCAGGGGCTAGGCAGTATTTT.

The J gene is TRBJ1-2, the V gene TRBV6-4; weak D call: TRBD1 (5 bases). The germline V and J ends were trimmed by 4 bases and 6 bases, with 18 bases remaining between them. Germline V lookup: CDR1 MRHNA, CDR2 SNTAGT. This CDR3 is built from 15 residues. The CDR3, as DNA: TGTGCCAGCAGTGGGCGGACAAGAAGTCTCAATGGCTACACCTTC. Translation: CASSGRTRSLNGYTF.

The rearrangement links TRBV14 to TRBJ2-4; D not resolved. Germline assignment: CDR1 SGHDN and CDR2 FVKESK. V was shortened by 5 bases and J by 4 bases, with 3 bases between the two germline ends. This CDR3 has 11 amino acids. The CDR3 spells CASSSKNIQYF. In nucleotides, the CDR3 is TGTGCCAGCAGCTCAAAAAACATTCAGTACTTC.

This chain links TRBV7-9 with TRBJ2-5; TRBD1 agrees at 7 bases. Germline CDR1 is SEHNR and CDR2 is FQNEAQ (reference sequence). Trimming removed 1 base from V and 2 bases from J; junction bases left unmatched: 7. This CDR3 region has 16 residues. DNA for the CDR3: TGTGCCAGCAGCTTAGAAAGGGGGCGAGGGCAAGAGACCCAGTACTTC. Amino acid sequence: CASSLERGRGQETQYF.

The chain is built from TRBV14 and TRBJ2-3; 7 nucleotides match TRBD2. The J segment lost 5 bases and the V segment lost 4 bases, leaving 12 bases of the junction unmatched. The germline V gene encodes CDR1 SGHDN and CDR2 FVKESK. The CDR3 is made up of 16 amino acids. CDR3 sequence: CASSPPGRQGKDTQYF. The CDR3 DNA reads TGTGCCAGCAGCCCCCCCGGGAGGCAGGGTAAAGATACGCAGTATTTT.

This clone came up a few times. This chain connects TRBV4-1 to TRBJ2-3; 8 bases match TRBD2. Germline CDR1 reads MGHRA; CDR2 reads YSYEKL. After removal of 1 base from V and 0 bases from J, the junction contained 9 bases not matched to a gene. CDR3 size: 18 residues. For the CDR3, the DNA is TGCGCCAGCAGCCAAGCCTCGGTCGCTAGCGGGAGCACAGATACGCAGTATTTT. This gives the protein CASSQASVASGSTDTQYF.

The sample holds a few counts of this clone. DNA of the CDR3: TGTGCCACCAAACTTGACAGTTACGGTGGCTACACCTTC. As protein: CATKLDSYGGYTF. This chain connects TRBV28 to TRBJ1-2; TRBD1 might be the D (5 bases). Germline values: CDR1 MDHEN, CDR2 SYDVKM. With 10 bases removed from V and 7 bases from J, the gap between germline ends came to 19 bases. CDR3 length equals 13 residues.

The V gene is TRBV19, the J gene TRBJ1-2, with TRBD1 matching over 7 bases. The V gene's germline CDR1 is LNHDA and CDR2 SQIVND (reference sequence). J gave up 1 base and V 5 bases, and 4 bases lay outside the gene matches. The CDR3 is made up of 14 amino acids. The chain's CDR3 is CASSPGQHNYGYTF. Written as DNA, the CDR3 is TGTGCCAGTAGTCCGGGACAGCATAACTATGGCTACACCTTC.